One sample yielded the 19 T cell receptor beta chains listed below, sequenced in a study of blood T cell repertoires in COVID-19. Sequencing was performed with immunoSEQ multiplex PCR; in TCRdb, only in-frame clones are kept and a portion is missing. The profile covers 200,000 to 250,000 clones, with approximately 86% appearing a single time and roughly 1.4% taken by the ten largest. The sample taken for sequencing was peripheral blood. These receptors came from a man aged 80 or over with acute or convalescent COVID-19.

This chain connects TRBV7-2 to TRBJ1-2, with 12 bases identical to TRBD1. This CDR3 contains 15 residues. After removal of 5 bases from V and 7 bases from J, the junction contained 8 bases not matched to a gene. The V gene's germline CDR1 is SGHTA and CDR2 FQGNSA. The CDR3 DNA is TGTGCCAGCAGCCCCGGGACAGGGGGCGCGTCTGGCTACACCTTC. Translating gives CASSPGTGGASGYTF.

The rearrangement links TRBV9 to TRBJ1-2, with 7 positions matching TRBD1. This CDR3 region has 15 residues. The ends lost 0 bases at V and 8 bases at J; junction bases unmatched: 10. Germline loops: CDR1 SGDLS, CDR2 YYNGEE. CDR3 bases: TGTGCCAGCAGCGTAGACCCAGGGGGATCGCGGGGCTACACCTTC. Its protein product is CASSVDPGGSRGYTF. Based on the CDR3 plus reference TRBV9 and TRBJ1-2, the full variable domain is DSGVTQTPKHLITATGQRVTLRCSPRSGDLSVYWYQQSLDQGLQFLIQYYNGEERAKGNILERFSAQQFPDLHSELNLSSLELGDSALYFCASSVDPGGSRGYTFGSGTRLTVV.

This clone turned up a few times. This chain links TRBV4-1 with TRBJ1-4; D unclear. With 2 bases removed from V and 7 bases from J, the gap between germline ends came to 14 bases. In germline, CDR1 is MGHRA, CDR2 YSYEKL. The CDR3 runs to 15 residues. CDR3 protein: CASSQSPGNGEKLFF. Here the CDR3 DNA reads TGCGCCAGCAGCCAATCGCCGGGAAACGGTGAAAAACTGTTTTTT.

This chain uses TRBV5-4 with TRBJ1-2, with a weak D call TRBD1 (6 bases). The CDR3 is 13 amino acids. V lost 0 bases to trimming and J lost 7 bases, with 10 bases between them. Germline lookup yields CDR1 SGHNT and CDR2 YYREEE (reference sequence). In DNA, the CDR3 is TGTGCCAGCAGCTTGGACAGGGACGGTGGCTACACCTTC. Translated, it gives CASSLDRDGGYTF.

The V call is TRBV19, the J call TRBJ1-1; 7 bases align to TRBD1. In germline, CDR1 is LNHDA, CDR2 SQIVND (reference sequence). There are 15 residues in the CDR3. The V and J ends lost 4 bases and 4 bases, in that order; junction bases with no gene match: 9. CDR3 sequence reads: CASSTPRGLGTEAFF. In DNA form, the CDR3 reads TGTGCCAGTAGTACACCGAGGGGGCTTGGCACTGAAGCTTTCTTT.

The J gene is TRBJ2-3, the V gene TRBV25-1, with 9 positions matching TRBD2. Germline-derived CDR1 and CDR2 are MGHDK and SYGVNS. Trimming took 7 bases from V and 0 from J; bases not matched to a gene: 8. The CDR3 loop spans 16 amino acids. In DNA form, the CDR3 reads TGTGCCAGCACGGGGTCTAGCGGGACTAGCACAGATACGCAGTATTTT. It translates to CASTGSSGTSTDTQYF. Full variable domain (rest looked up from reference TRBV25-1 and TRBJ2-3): EADIYQTPRYLVIGTGKKITLECSQTMGHDKMYWYQQDPGMELHLIHYSYGVNSTEKGDLSSESTVSRIRTEHFPLTLESARPSHTSQYLCASTGSSGTSTDTQYFGPGTRLTVL.

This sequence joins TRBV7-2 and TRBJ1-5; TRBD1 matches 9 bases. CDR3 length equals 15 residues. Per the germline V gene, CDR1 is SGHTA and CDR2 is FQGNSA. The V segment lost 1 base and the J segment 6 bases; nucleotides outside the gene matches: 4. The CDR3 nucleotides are TGTGCCAGCAGCTTAGGGGGACAGGGCGGTCAGCCCCAGCATTTT. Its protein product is CASSLGGQGGQPQHF.

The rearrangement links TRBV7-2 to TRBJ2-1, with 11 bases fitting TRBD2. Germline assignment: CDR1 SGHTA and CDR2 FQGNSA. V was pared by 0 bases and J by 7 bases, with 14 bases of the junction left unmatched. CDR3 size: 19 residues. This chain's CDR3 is CASSLAYGGSGRATNEQFF. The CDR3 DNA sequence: TGTGCCAGCAGCTTAGCCTACGGGGGTAGCGGGAGGGCCACGAATGAGCAGTTCTTC.

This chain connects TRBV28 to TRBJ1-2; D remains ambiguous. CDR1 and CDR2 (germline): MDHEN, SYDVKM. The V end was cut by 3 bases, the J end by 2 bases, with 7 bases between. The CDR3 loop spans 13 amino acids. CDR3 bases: TGTGCCAGCAGTTTCGGGATGAACTATGGCTACACCTTC. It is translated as CASSFGMNYGYTF.

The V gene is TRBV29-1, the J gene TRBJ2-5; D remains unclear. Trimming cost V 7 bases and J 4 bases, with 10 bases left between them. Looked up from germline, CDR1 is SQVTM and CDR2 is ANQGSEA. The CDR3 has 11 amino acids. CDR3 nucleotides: TGCAGCGCCGTAGTCGGAGAGACCCAGTACTTC. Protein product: CSAVVGETQYF.

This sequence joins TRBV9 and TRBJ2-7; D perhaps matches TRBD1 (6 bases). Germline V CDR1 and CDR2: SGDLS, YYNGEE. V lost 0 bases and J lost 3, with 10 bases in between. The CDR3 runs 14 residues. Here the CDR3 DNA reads TGTGCCAGCAGCGTAGTGCCAGGGGACTACGAGCAGTACTTC. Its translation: CASSVVPGDYEQYF.

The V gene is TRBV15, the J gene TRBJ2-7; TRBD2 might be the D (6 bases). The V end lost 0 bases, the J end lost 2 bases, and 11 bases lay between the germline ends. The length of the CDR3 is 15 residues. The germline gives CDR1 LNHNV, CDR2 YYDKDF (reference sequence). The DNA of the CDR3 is TGTGCCACCAGCAGAGATCCGACTAGTGCCTACGAGCAGTACTTC. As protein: CATSRDPTSAYEQYF.

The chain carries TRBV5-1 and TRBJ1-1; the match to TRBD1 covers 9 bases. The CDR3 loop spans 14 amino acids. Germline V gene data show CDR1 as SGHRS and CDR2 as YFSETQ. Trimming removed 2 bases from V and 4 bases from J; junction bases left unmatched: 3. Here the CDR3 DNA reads TGCGCCAGCAGCTTAGACAGGGGGACCACTGAAGCTTTCTTT. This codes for CASSLDRGTTEAFF.

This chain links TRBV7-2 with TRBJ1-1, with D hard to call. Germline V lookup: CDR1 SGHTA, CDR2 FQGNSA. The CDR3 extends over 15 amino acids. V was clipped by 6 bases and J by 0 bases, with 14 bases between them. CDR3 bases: TGTGCCAGCAGGCTAGCTCCTGGCATGAACACTGAAGCTTTCTTT. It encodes CASRLAPGMNTEAFF.

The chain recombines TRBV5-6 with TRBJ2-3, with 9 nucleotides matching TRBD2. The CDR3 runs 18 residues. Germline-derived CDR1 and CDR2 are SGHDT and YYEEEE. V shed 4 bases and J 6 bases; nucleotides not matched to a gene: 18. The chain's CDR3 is CASSPRLADLFGGDTQYF. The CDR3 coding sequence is TGTGCCAGCAGCCCGCGACTAGCGGACCTGTTTGGGGGGGATACGCAGTATTTT.

DNA of the CDR3: TGTGCCAGCAGTTACGGCCAGGGGGTGGACTATGGCTACACCTTC. This gives the protein CASSYGQGVDYGYTF. This sequence joins TRBV6-5 and TRBJ1-2, with 7 bases aligning to TRBD1. Looked up from germline, CDR1 is MNHEY and CDR2 is SVGAGI. V shed 2 bases and J 3 bases; nucleotides not matched to a gene: 6. The CDR3 has 15 amino acids.

This CDR3 reads CASSLQQGSVYGYTF. The CDR3 nucleotides read TGTGCCAGCAGCTTACAACAGGGTTCGGTCTATGGCTACACCTTC. The V call is TRBV7-2, the J call TRBJ1-2, with D possibly being TRBD1 (6 bases). Germline CDR1 reads SGHTA; CDR2 reads FQGNSA. The CDR3 loop spans 15 amino acids. V was pared by 2 bases and J by 4 bases, with 14 bases between.

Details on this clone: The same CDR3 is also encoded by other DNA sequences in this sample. The CDR3 DNA follows: TGTGCCAGCAGCCAGGGGACAGGGCCATACGAGCAGTACTTC. Amino acid sequence: CASSQGTGPYEQYF. The chain couples TRBV3-1 (or the pseudogene TRBV3-2) to TRBJ2-7, with 9 bases fitting TRBD1. This CDR3 is built from 14 residues. J gave up 4 bases and V 3 bases, and 4 bases lay outside the gene matches. From germline, CDR1 is LGHDT and CDR2 YNNKEL (reference sequence).

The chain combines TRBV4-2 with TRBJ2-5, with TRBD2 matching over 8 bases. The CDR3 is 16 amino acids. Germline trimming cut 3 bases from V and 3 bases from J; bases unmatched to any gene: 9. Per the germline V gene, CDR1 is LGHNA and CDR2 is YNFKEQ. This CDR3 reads CASSQTGGTIKETQYF. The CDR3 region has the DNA TGTGCCAGCAGCCAGACGGGGGGGACTATTAAAGAGACCCAGTACTTC.